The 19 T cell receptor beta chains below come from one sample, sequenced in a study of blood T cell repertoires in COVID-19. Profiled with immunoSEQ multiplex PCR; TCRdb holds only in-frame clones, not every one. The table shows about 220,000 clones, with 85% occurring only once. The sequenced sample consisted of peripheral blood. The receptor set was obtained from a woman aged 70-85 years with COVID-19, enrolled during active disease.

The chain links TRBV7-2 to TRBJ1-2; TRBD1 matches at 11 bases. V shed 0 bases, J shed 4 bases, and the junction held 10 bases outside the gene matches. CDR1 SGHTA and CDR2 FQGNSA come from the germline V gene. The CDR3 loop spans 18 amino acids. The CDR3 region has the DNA TGTGCCAGCAGCTTAGCTCCAGAAGGACAGGGGGCGATCTATGGCTACACCTTC. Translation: CASSLAPEGQGAIYGYTF.

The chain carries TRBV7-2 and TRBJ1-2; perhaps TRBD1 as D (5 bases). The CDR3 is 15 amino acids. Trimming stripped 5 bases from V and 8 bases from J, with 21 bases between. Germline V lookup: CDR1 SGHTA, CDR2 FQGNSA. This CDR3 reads CASSLGVGRVEGYTF. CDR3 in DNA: TGTGCCAGCAGCCTCGGCGTCGGCAGGGTGGAAGGCTACACCTTC.

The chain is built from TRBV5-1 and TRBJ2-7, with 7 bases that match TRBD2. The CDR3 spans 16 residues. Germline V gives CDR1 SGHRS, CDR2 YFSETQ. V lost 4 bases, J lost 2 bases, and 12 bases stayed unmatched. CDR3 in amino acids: CASSPGEAGSPYEQYF. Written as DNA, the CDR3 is TGCGCCAGCAGCCCCGGGGAAGCGGGGTCCCCCTACGAGCAGTACTTC.

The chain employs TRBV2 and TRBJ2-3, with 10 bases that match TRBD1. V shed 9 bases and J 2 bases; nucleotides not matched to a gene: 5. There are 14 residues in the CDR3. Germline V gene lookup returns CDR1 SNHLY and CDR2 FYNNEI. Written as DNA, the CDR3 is TGTGCCAGTTACCGACAGGGGGCCACAGATACGCAGTATTTT. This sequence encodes CASYRQGATDTQYF.

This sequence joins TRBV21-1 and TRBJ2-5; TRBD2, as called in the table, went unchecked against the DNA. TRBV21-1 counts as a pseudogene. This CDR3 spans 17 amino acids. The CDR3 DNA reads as TGTGCCAGCAGCTCCTTCGCGCTAGCGGGGGGTCGGGGGACCCAGTACTTC. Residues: CASSSFALAGGRGTQYF.

CDR3 protein: CARLLSLTPNNTEAFF. CDR3 DNA sequence: TGTGCCCGCCTATTGAGCCTCACCCCTAATAACACTGAAGCTTTCTTT. V and J are TRBV7-2 and TRBJ1-1; D is undetermined. CDR3 size: 16 residues. V was clipped by 11 bases and J by 2 bases, with 24 bases between them. Germline loops: CDR1 SGHTA, CDR2 FQGNSA.

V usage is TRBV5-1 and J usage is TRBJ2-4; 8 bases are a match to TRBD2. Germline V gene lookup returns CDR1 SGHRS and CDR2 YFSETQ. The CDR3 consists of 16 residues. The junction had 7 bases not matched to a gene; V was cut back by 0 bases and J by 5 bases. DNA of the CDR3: TGCGCCAGCAGCTTGGGGGCTAGCGGGTATGAAAACATTCAGTACTTC. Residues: CASSLGASGYENIQYF.

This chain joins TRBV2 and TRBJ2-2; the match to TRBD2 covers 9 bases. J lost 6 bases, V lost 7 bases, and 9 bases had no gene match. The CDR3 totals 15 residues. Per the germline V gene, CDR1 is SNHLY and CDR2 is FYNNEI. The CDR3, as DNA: TGTGCCAGCATTGCCGGGACTAGCTTCCCCGGGGAGCTGTTTTTT. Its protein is CASIAGTSFPGELFF.

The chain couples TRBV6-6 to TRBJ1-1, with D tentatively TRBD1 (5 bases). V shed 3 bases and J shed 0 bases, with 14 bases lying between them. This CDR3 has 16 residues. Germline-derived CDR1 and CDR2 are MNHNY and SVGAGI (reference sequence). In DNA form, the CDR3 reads TGTGCCAGCAGTTATGGAGGGGACTACATGAACACTGAAGCTTTCTTT. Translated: CASSYGGDYMNTEAFF.

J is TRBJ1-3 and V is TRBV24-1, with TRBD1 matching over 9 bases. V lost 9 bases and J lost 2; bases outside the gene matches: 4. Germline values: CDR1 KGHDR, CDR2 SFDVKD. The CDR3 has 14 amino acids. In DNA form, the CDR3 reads TGTGCCACCGAGAGGGACAGGGCTGGAAACACCATATATTTT. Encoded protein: CATERDRAGNTIYF.

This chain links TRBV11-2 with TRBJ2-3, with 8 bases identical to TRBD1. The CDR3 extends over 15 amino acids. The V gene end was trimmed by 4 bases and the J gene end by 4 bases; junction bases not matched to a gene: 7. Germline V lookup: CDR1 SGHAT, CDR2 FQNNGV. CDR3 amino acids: CASSSQLTGADTQYF. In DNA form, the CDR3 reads TGTGCCAGCAGCTCGCAACTGACAGGGGCAGATACGCAGTATTTT. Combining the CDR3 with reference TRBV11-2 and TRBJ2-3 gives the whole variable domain EAGVAQSPRYKIIEKRQSVAFWCNPISGHATLYWYQQILGQGPKLLIQFQNNGVVDDSQLPKDRFSAERLKGVDSTLKIQPAKLEDSAVYLCASSSQLTGADTQYFGPGTRLTVL.

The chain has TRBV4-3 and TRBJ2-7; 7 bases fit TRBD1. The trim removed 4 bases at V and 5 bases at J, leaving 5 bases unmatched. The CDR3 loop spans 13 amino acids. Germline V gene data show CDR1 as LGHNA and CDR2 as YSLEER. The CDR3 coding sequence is TGCGCCAGCAGCCTGACAGGGCTGGACGAGCAGTACTTC. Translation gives CASSLTGLDEQYF.

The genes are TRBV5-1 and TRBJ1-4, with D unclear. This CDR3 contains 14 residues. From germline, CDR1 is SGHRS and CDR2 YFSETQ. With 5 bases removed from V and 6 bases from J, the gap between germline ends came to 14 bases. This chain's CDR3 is CASRETAQDEKLFF. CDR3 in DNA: TGCGCCAGCAGGGAGACCGCCCAAGATGAAAAACTGTTTTTT.

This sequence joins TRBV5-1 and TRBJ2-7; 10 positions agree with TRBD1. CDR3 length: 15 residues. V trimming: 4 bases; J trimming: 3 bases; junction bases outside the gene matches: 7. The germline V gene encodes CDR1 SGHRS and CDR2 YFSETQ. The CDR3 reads CASSPRQGAGYEQYF. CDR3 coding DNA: TGCGCCAGCAGCCCCCGACAGGGGGCTGGCTACGAGCAGTACTTC.

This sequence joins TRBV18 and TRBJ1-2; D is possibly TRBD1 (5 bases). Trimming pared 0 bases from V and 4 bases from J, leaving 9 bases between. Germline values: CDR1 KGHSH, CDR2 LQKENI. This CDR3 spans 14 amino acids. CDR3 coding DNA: TGTGCCAGCTCACCACCGAACAGGATCTATGGCTACACCTTC. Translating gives CASSPPNRIYGYTF.

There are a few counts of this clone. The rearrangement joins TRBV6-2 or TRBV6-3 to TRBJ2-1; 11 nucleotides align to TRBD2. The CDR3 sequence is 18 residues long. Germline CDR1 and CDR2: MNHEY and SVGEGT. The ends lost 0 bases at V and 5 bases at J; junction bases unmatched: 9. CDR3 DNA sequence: TGTGCCAGCAGTTACTCGGGTGTACTAGCGGGAGTCCACAATGAGCAGTTCTTC. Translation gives CASSYSGVLAGVHNEQFF.

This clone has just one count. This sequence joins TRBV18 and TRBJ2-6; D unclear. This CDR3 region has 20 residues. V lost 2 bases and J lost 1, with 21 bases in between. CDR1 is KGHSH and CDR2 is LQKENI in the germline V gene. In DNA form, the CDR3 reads TGTGCCAGCTCACCATTTGGAAACAGCCAAATCTTTTCTGGGGCCAACGTCCTGACTTTC. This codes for CASSPFGNSQIFSGANVLTF.

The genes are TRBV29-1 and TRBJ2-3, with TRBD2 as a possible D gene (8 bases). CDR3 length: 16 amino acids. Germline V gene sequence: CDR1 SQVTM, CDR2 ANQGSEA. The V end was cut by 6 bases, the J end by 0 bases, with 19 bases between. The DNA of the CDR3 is TGCAGCGTCCCGGGAGGGGGCCGGCGGAGCACAGATACGCAGTATTTT. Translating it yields CSVPGGGRRSTDTQYF.

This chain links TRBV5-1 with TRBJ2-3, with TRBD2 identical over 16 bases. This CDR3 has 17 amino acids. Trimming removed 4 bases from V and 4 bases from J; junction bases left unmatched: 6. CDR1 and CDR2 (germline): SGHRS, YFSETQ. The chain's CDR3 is CASSRGLAGGPADTQYF. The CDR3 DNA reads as TGCGCCAGCAGCAGGGGACTAGCGGGAGGGCCCGCAGATACGCAGTATTTT.